This TCR beta chain appears in the sequencing data of a study of control samples from healthy donors and cancer patients (dated by TCRdb to the early 2020s). In the case of this clone: Its antigen is currently not known. Base-call qualities are not available, and no considerably larger clone is one nucleotide away.

The protocol used for the library was the immunoSEQ multiplex PCR assay. Entries here come from immuneACCESS through TCRdb and include only in-frame sequences with V and J called. Some clones fail to appear in such tables; in the studies checked, an unresolved V gene covers under half of the shortfall, and the cause of the remainder is unknown. The sample includes over 150,000 clones, with more than 85% observed a single time. The ten largest clones represent 2% to 2.5% of the sample. The CDR3 starts with the cysteine, ends with the phenylalanine, and has 13 residues. Just CDR3 DNA is preserved here, 39 bases in frame from base 1. After removal of 4 bases from V and 11 bases from J, the junction retains 10 bases not matched to a gene.

This TCR was recovered from a woman aged 35 to 49 in good health. The sequence joins TRBV12-3 or TRBV12-4 to TRBJ2-7, and TRBD2 matches 8 of the central bases. The sequenced material came from blood. The bases are TGTGCCAGCAGTTACGCCCCGAGAGCGGGGGAGTACTTC. Its amino acids are CASSYAPRAGEYF.